One sample yielded the 25 T cell receptor beta chains listed below, sequenced in a study of control samples from healthy donors and cancer patients. The method was immunoSEQ multiplex PCR; TCRdb's version includes in-frame clones alone and lacks a portion of them. The sample carries about 79,000 clones, roughly 93% recorded once. The sample was PBMCs. The receptors shown here come from a woman aged 40-49 years with lung cancer.

The chain uses TRBV5-1 and TRBJ1-2; 7 nucleotides agree with TRBD1. From germline, CDR1 is SGHRS and CDR2 YFSETQ. The ends lost 5 bases at V and 2 bases at J; junction bases unmatched: 0. The CDR3 runs 12 residues. The DNA of the CDR3 is TGCGCCAGCAGGACAGGGAACTATGGCTACACCTTC. Its translation is CASRTGNYGYTF.

The V call is TRBV3-1 (or the pseudogene TRBV3-2), the J call TRBJ2-1; a possible D gene is TRBD2 (5 bases). Trimming took off 0 bases at V and 5 bases at J, with 20 bases between the two ends. Per germline, CDR1 LGHDT and CDR2 YNNKEL (reference sequence). The CDR3 has 18 amino acids. The DNA of the CDR3 is TGTGCCAGCAGCCAAGATCATCTCGATAGCGTCGGGAACAATGAGCAGTTCTTC. Protein: CASSQDHLDSVGNNEQFF.

The J gene is TRBJ2-7, the V gene TRBV7-2, with D tentatively TRBD1 or TRBD2 (6 bases each). V was trimmed by 2 bases and J by 5 bases, leaving 19 bases between them. The CDR3 consists of 16 residues. CDR1 and CDR2 (germline): SGHTA, FQGNSA. The CDR3 spells CASSLLGGRETNEQYF. The CDR3, as DNA: TGTGCCAGCAGCTTATTGGGGGGCAGGGAGACAAACGAGCAGTACTTC.

The V and J genes are TRBV9 and TRBJ2-1; D unclear. Germline CDR1 is SGDLS and CDR2 is YYNGEE. The V and J ends lost 3 bases and 0 bases respectively, with 13 bases between them. The CDR3 is made up of 16 amino acids. CDR3 sequence: CASSGEQSSSYNEQFF. CDR3 nucleotides: TGTGCCAGCAGCGGGGAACAGTCCTCCTCCTACAATGAGCAGTTCTTC.

The chain has TRBV5-6 and TRBJ1-5, with 10 bases lining up with TRBD1. Unmatched junction bases numbered 5, after V lost 4 bases and J lost 10 bases. Germline assignment: CDR1 SGHDT and CDR2 YYEEEE. This CDR3 is built from 13 residues. The CDR3 loop reads CASSRDRGQPQHF. The CDR3 coding sequence is TGTGCCAGCAGCCGGGACAGGGGTCAACCCCAGCATTTT.

The table lists this clone with a count of one. This chain connects TRBV7-9 to TRBJ1-1, with 12 nucleotides matching TRBD1. The CDR3 loop spans 16 amino acids. V lost 1 base to trimming and J lost 3 bases; unmatched junction nucleotides: 3. Looked up from germline, CDR1 is SEHNR and CDR2 is FQNEAQ (reference sequence). CDR3 residues: CASSLGDRGQYTEAFF. In nucleotides, the CDR3 is TGTGCCAGCAGCTTAGGGGACAGGGGGCAGTACACTGAAGCTTTCTTT.

The rearrangement uses TRBV6-5 and TRBJ1-4; no firm D call. Germline CDR1 and CDR2: MNHEY and SVGAGI. This CDR3 spans 14 amino acids. V lost 0 bases and J 8 bases, leaving 10 bases between the germline ends. CDR3 sequence reads: CASSYSTGSEKLFF. Written as DNA, the CDR3 is TGTGCCAGCAGTTACTCAACCGGGTCCGAAAAACTGTTTTTT.

About this clone: A read error may account for a junction end that differs from germline. This chain uses TRBV7-8 with TRBJ2-7; D is perhaps TRBD2 (5 bases). Germline values: CDR1 SGHVS, CDR2 FQNEAQ. This CDR3 is 11 amino acids long. The chain's CDR3 is CASSQLTQRTF. In nucleotides, the CDR3 is TGTGCCAGCAGCCAGCTTACCCAGCGGACCTTC.

The rearrangement links TRBV10-1 to TRBJ1-1; D remains unclear. V lost 0 bases to trimming and J lost 1 base, with 6 bases between them. CDR3 size: 14 residues. From germline, CDR1 is WNHNN and CDR2 SYGVQD (reference sequence). DNA of the CDR3: TGCGCCAGCAGTGAGTCCTTCCGGAACACTGAAGCTTTCTTT. Residues: CASSESFRNTEAFF.

This chain uses TRBV6-5 with TRBJ1-4, with D perhaps matching TRBD1 (5 bases). The CDR3 covers 14 residues. Trimming stripped 6 bases from V and 3 bases from J, with 11 bases between. Germline V gene data show CDR1 as MNHEY and CDR2 as SVGAGI. The CDR3 DNA sequence: TGTGCCAGCAGACGCCCGGGGCCTAATGAAAAACTGTTTTTT. Translated, it gives CASRRPGPNEKLFF.

The chain carries TRBV23-1 and TRBJ2-4; TRBD1 aligns across 11 bases. TRBV23-1 is placed among ORFs of uncertain function. The ends lost 3 bases at V and 0 bases at J; junction bases unmatched: 16. The CDR3 consists of 21 residues. The CDR3 loop reads CASSQLDQQGQGDLAKNIQYF. CDR3 DNA sequence: TGCGCCAGCAGTCAGCTAGACCAACAGGGACAGGGGGACCTAGCCAAAAACATTCAGTACTTC.

This clone has a handful of counts. The V call is TRBV6-5, the J call TRBJ1-1; D call uncertain. This CDR3 contains 15 residues. The V and J ends lost 4 bases and 1 base respectively, with 13 bases between them. Germline CDR1 MNHEY, CDR2 SVGAGI. The CDR3 spells CASSSYREENTEAFF. As DNA, the CDR3 is TGTGCCAGCAGTTCGTACCGGGAGGAGAACACTGAAGCTTTCTTT.

The rearrangement joins TRBV19 to TRBJ1-4; perhaps TRBD1 as D (6 bases). Trimming removed 5 bases from V and 0 bases from J, with 22 bases in between. This CDR3 contains 19 residues. Germline values: CDR1 LNHDA, CDR2 SQIVND (reference sequence). The CDR3 DNA is TGTGCCAGTAGTTCCCGGTCGGTCCGGGGGGCTGCAACTAATGAAAAACTGTTTTTT. Protein: CASSSRSVRGAATNEKLFF.

The J gene is TRBJ1-5, the V gene TRBV5-6; tentatively, D is TRBD1 (5 bases). The CDR3 consists of 17 residues. Germline CDR1 is SGHDT and CDR2 is YYEEEE. Between the trimmed V and J ends, which lost 1 base and 4 bases, there was a span of 18 bases. The CDR3 sequence is CASSLRKGGGANQPQHF. The CDR3 DNA follows: TGTGCCAGCAGCTTGCGGAAAGGAGGAGGGGCAAATCAGCCCCAGCATTTT.

This clone occurred once. This sequence joins TRBV10-3 and TRBJ2-2, with 7 bases lining up with TRBD1. CDR1 ENHRY and CDR2 SYGVKD come from the germline V gene. The junction had 4 bases not matched to a gene; V was cut back by 6 bases and J by 0 bases. This CDR3 has 15 residues. The CDR3 DNA follows: TGTGCCATCAGAACACAGGGGCCGAACACCGGGGAGCTGTTTTTT. This gives the protein CAIRTQGPNTGELFF.

On this clone: The same CDR3 is also encoded by other DNA sequences in this sample. This rearrangement joins TRBV5-1 to TRBJ1-2; no clear D gene. This CDR3 has 14 amino acids. Trimming took off 0 bases at V and 5 bases at J, with 11 bases between the two ends. Germline assignment: CDR1 SGHRS and CDR2 YFSETQ. CDR3 sequence: CASSLGWVGYGYTF. For the CDR3, the DNA is TGCGCCAGCAGCTTGGGTTGGGTAGGGTATGGCTACACCTTC.

The table lists this clone with a count of one. The chain carries TRBV6-5 and TRBJ1-4; D is unclear. CDR3 size: 15 residues. CDR1 MNHEY and CDR2 SVGAGI come from the germline V gene. V lost 6 bases to trimming and J lost 8 bases, with 19 bases between them. The CDR3 region is CASSTGELRKEKLFF. The CDR3 nucleotides read TGTGCCAGCAGCACCGGAGAACTAAGAAAGGAAAAACTGTTTTTT.

The V gene is TRBV28, the J gene TRBJ1-1; tentative D call: TRBD1 (6 bases). Looked up from germline, CDR1 is MDHEN and CDR2 is SYDVKM. V lost 4 bases and J 3 bases, leaving 12 bases between the germline ends. This CDR3 is 14 amino acids long. CDR3 DNA: TGTGCCAGCAGTTCGGGACAAGCCCACACTGAAGCTTTCTTT. Translating gives CASSSGQAHTEAFF.

The chain joins TRBV2 to TRBJ2-3; tentative D call: TRBD1 (5 bases). Germline lookup yields CDR1 SNHLY and CDR2 FYNNEI. V lost 7 bases and J lost 3, with 8 bases in between. CDR3 length: 12 amino acids. In DNA form, the CDR3 reads TGTGCCAGCACCCAGGGTACAGATACGCAGTATTTT. Its translation: CASTQGTDTQYF.

The chain links TRBV9 to TRBJ2-7, with D maybe TRBD2 (7 bases). CDR3 length: 16 amino acids. Trimming took off 1 base at V and 2 bases at J, with 16 bases between the two ends. The germline CDR1 and CDR2 sequences are SGDLS and YYNGEE. The CDR3 spells CASSVRRGGQTYEQYF. CDR3 bases: TGTGCCAGCAGCGTACGGCGCGGGGGCCAGACCTACGAGCAGTACTTC.

V gene TRBV7-9 combines with J gene TRBJ1-1; 7 bases line up with TRBD1. Germline V CDR1 and CDR2: SEHNR, FQNEAQ (reference sequence). The V segment lost 4 bases and the J segment 7 bases; nucleotides outside the gene matches: 9. The CDR3 covers 14 residues. Here the CDR3 reads CASSWDSLGIEAFF. The DNA for the CDR3 is TGTGCCAGCAGCTGGGACAGTTTGGGGATTGAAGCTTTCTTT.

This clone was seen just once. This chain joins TRBV30 and TRBJ2-7; 8 nucleotides line up with TRBD1. After removal of 0 bases from V and 2 bases from J, the junction contained 3 bases not matched to a gene. CDR1 is GTSNPN, CDR2 SVGIG, per germline (reference sequence). This CDR3 comprises 14 residues. In DNA form, the CDR3 reads TGTGCCTGGAGTGTAGGACAGGGAGCCTACGAGCAGTACTTC. This encodes CAWSVGQGAYEQYF.

V gene TRBV19 combines with J gene TRBJ1-2; the match to TRBD1 covers 8 bases. J lost 2 bases, V lost 6 bases, and 5 bases had no gene match. This CDR3 is built from 14 residues. Per the germline V gene, CDR1 is LNHDA and CDR2 is SQIVND (reference sequence). CDR3 nucleotides: TGTGCCAGTAGCCCGACAGGGGTAAACTATGGCTACACCTTC. Amino acid sequence: CASSPTGVNYGYTF.

J is TRBJ2-2 and V is TRBV4-1, with D unresolved. The germline CDR1 and CDR2 sequences are MGHRA and YSYEKL. Trimming removed 0 bases at V and 0 bases at J, with 8 bases between. The CDR3 totals 16 residues. Here the CDR3 DNA reads TGCGCCAGCAGCCAAGACTGGCAGACGAACACCGGGGAGCTGTTTTTT. Its translation is CASSQDWQTNTGELFF.

The chain links TRBV19 to TRBJ1-6, with 7 bases matching TRBD1. After removal of 5 bases from V and 0 bases from J, the junction contained 7 bases not matched to a gene. CDR1 is LNHDA, CDR2 SQIVND, per germline (reference sequence). This CDR3 has 17 amino acids. CDR3 sequence (DNA): TGTGCCAGTAGTGCGCAGACAGGGAGCTCCTATAATTCACCCCTCCACTTT. It yields the protein CASSAQTGSSYNSPLHF.